These 31 T cell receptor beta chains originate from one sample sequenced in a study of human T cells and chemical hapten exposure. Time point here: patch test 1, 2 weeks after DPC sensitization. Stated treatment: therapeutic diphenylcyclopropenone sensitization with weekly scalp DPC. TCRdb reprocessed the RACE reads with MiXCR, giving one entry per CDR3 protein. In the table there are 150,000 or so distinct CDR3 sequences, roughly 15% of which are singletons. Sequenced here: whole blood, sampled in connection with sensitization to the hapten diphenylcyclopropenone (DPC). The receptors come from a woman aged 30 to 39 with alopecia areata. Some clones in this sample may be carry-over from other donors' samples.

This clonotype was observed a few times. V is TRBV18 and J is TRBJ2-7, with D tentatively TRBD2 (5 bases). Germline assignment: CDR1 KGHSH and CDR2 LQKENI. CDR3 length: 14 amino acids. V was cut by 6 bases and J by 6 bases, with 18 bases left in between. CDR3 nucleotide sequence: TGTGCCAGCTCCGAGAGGGTTGTTCTTAGCGAGCAGTACTTC. Amino acids: CASSERVVLSEQYF.

This clonotype showed up just a few times. The chain uses TRBV29-1 and TRBJ2-7; weak D call: TRBD1 (5 bases). Germline CDR1 is SQVTM and CDR2 is ANQGSEA. Trimming removed 7 bases at V and 2 bases at J, with 15 bases between. The CDR3 runs to 13 residues. CDR3 sequence: CSGMAPGTYEQYF. The CDR3 nucleotides read TGCAGCGGGATGGCGCCAGGGACCTACGAGCAGTACTTC.

This clonotype has more than one count but fewer than ten. The chain links TRBV10-3 to TRBJ1-4, with 7 bases matching TRBD1. CDR3 size: 13 residues. J lost 5 bases, V lost 9 bases, and 6 bases had no gene match. Germline V gives CDR1 ENHRY, CDR2 SYGVKD. CDR3 loop: CAIRTGENEKLFF. DNA of the CDR3: TGTGCCATTCGGACAGGAGAGAATGAAAAACTGTTTTTT.

This clonotype was picked up a small number of times. The V gene is TRBV12-3 or TRBV12-4, the J gene TRBJ2-6; tentative D call: TRBD1 (6 bases). The CDR3 sequence is 17 residues long. V lost 5 bases and J 2 bases, leaving 16 bases between the germline ends. CDR3 amino acids: CASSPSTGLAGANVLTF. CDR3 DNA sequence: TGTGCCAGCAGTCCCAGCACAGGGTTAGCTGGGGCCAACGTCCTGACTTTC.

The chain uses TRBV6-5 and TRBJ1-5; perhaps TRBD1 as D (6 bases). V lost 2 bases and J lost 5, with 10 bases in between. The CDR3 runs to 14 residues. Per the germline V gene, CDR1 is MNHEY and CDR2 is SVGAGI. CDR3 loop: CASSYHPGDQPQHF. CDR3 sequence (DNA): TGTGCCAGCAGTTACCATCCAGGGGATCAGCCCCAGCATTTT.

This clonotype was observed many times. The chain combines TRBV3-1 with TRBJ2-3; the D is unclear. From germline, CDR1 is LGHDT and CDR2 YNNKEL (reference sequence). Between the trimmed V and J ends, which lost 1 base and 3 bases, there was a span of 2 bases. The CDR3 has 12 amino acids. As DNA, the CDR3 is TGTGCCAGCAGCCAAGCTACAGATACGCAGTATTTT. Its protein is CASSQATDTQYF.

CDR3 sequence: CASSPVGGRITEAFF. The CDR3 nucleotides are TGTGCCAGCAGCCCCGTTGGGGGGCGAATCACTGAAGCTTTCTTT. This chain links TRBV7-2 with TRBJ1-1, with D possibly being TRBD1 (6 bases). Germline V CDR1 and CDR2: SGHTA, FQGNSA. Deletions cut 5 bases from V and 4 bases from J, with 17 bases between. The length of the CDR3 is 15 residues.

This clonotype has just a few counts. This sequence joins TRBV6-5 and TRBJ1-1; D possibly corresponds to TRBD1 (6 bases). Per the germline V gene, CDR1 is MNHEY and CDR2 is SVGAGI. The CDR3 is made up of 13 amino acids. The germline V and J ends were trimmed by 5 bases and 6 bases, with 13 bases remaining between them. Here the CDR3 DNA reads TGTGCCAGCAGTGCAGGGGCTTGGGCTGAAGCTTTCTTT. It specifies CASSAGAWAEAFF.

This clonotype has a count of ten or more. The rearrangement joins TRBV4-3 to TRBJ1-2; D is undetermined. Deletions cut 0 bases from V and 7 bases from J, with 15 bases between. From germline, CDR1 is LGHNA and CDR2 YSLEER. The CDR3 is 15 amino acids. The CDR3 reads CASSQDLGREGGYTF. The CDR3 DNA reads as TGCGCCAGCAGCCAAGATCTAGGCAGAGAAGGTGGCTACACCTTC.

This clonotype has more than one count but fewer than ten. V gene TRBV20-1 combines with J gene TRBJ1-6, with 10 nucleotides matching TRBD1. Trimming cost V 4 bases and J 5 bases; bases outside gene matches: 2. Per germline, CDR1 DFQATT and CDR2 SNEGSKA (reference sequence). This CDR3 is built from 14 residues. CDR3 bases: TGCAGTGCTACTGGACAGGGGGATAATTCACCCCTCCACTTT. Its translation is CSATGQGDNSPLHF.

This clonotype was counted ten times or more. The V and J genes are TRBV4-3 and TRBJ2-7, with 10 bases aligning to TRBD1. This CDR3 spans 15 amino acids. Germline V gene data show CDR1 as LGHNA and CDR2 as YSLEER. The J segment lost 4 bases and the V segment lost 0 bases, leaving 3 bases of the junction unmatched. CDR3 DNA sequence: TGCGCCAGCAGCCAAGACCCGGGACAGGGGTACGAGCAGTACTTC. The encoded protein is CASSQDPGQGYEQYF.

The table lists this clonotype with many counts. The chain recombines TRBV7-8 with TRBJ2-5; D gene unclear. The germline CDR1 and CDR2 sequences are SGHVS and FQNEAQ. The germline V and J ends were trimmed by 4 bases and 2 bases, with 8 bases remaining between them. This CDR3 has 13 residues. CDR3 sequence: CASSSGRQETQYF. The CDR3 DNA is TGTGCCAGCAGCTCGGGCCGGCAAGAGACCCAGTACTTC.

The V and J genes are TRBV12-3 or TRBV12-4 and TRBJ1-2; no clear D gene. V gave up 4 bases and J gave up 11 bases, with 8 bases separating them. The CDR3 contains 10 residues. The CDR3 loop reads CASSSTRYTF. For the CDR3, the DNA is TGTGCCAGCAGTTCGACCCGATACACCTTC.

The gene calls are TRBV6-2 or TRBV6-3 and TRBJ2-4, with D perhaps TRBD1 (6 bases). Germline V gives CDR1 MNHEY, CDR2 SVGEGT. The CDR3 loop spans 15 amino acids. V was trimmed by 4 bases and J by 2 bases, leaving 12 bases between them. CDR3 sequence: CASSSIGQSKNIQYF. For the CDR3, the DNA is TGTGCCAGCAGTTCTATCGGACAGTCCAAAAACATTCAGTACTTC.

This clonotype was seen many times. This rearrangement joins TRBV7-6 to TRBJ2-3, with unresolved D. Germline loops: CDR1 SGHVS, CDR2 FNYEAQ. Trimming removed 1 base at V and 4 bases at J, with 6 bases between. The CDR3 totals 13 residues. Written as DNA, the CDR3 is TGTGCCAGCAGCTTAGTTCCTCCAGATACGCAGTATTTT. Protein product: CASSLVPPDTQYF.

The table lists this clonotype with a few counts. The chain employs TRBV12-3 or TRBV12-4 and TRBJ2-5, with 7 bases matching TRBD2. CDR3 length: 19 amino acids. V lost 6 bases, J lost 2 bases, and 21 bases stayed unmatched. CDR3 sequence reads: CASSLDRLAIGELQETQYF. CDR3 nucleotide sequence: TGTGCCAGCAGCCTAGACCGACTAGCCATTGGGGAACTACAAGAGACCCAGTACTTC.

The rearrangement joins TRBV10-2 to TRBJ2-1, with TRBD2 identical over 7 bases. Germline values: CDR1 WSHSY, CDR2 SAAADI. The length of the CDR3 is 18 residues. J gave up 5 bases and V 2 bases, and 15 bases lay outside the gene matches. CDR3 region: CASSEPGLVGGEHNEQFF. CDR3 DNA sequence: TGCGCCAGCAGTGAGCCCGGACTAGTCGGCGGAGAACACAATGAGCAGTTCTTC.

This clonotype was picked up a small number of times. The V call is TRBV7-8, the J call TRBJ2-1, with unresolved D. Germline V gene sequence: CDR1 SGHVS, CDR2 FQNEAQ. V shed 1 base and J shed 4 bases, with 11 bases lying between them. There are 15 residues in the CDR3. CDR3 sequence: CASSLDHVGYNEQFF. CDR3 bases: TGTGCCAGCAGCTTAGATCATGTGGGATACAATGAGCAGTTCTTC. The whole variable domain, filled in from reference TRBV7-8 and TRBJ2-1, reads GAGVSQSPRYKVAKRGQDVALRCDPISGHVSLFWYQQALGQGPEFLTYFQNEAQLDKSGLPSDRFFAERPEGSVSTLKIQRTQQEDSAVYLCASSLDHVGYNEQFFGPGTRLTVL.

This clonotype was recorded a few times. The V gene is TRBV7-8, the J gene TRBJ2-5; no firm D call. The CDR3 runs 12 residues. Germline CDR1 is SGHVS and CDR2 is FQNEAQ. V dropped 1 base and J dropped 5 bases, with 5 bases sitting between them. The CDR3 coding sequence is TGTGCCAGCAGCTTAGGCGTGGAGACCCAGTACTTC. This codes for CASSLGVETQYF.

This rearrangement joins TRBV12-3 or TRBV12-4 to TRBJ1-6; 8 positions agree with TRBD1. The CDR3 loop spans 14 amino acids. The V gene end was trimmed by 6 bases and the J gene end by 7 bases; junction bases not matched to a gene: 5. CDR3 amino acids: CASRQGARNSPLHF. The CDR3, as DNA: TGTGCCAGCAGGCAGGGGGCTCGAAATTCACCCCTCCACTTT.

The chain has TRBV7-9 and TRBJ2-7; no clear D. Germline V gene lookup returns CDR1 SEHNR and CDR2 FQNEAQ (reference sequence). The V and J ends lost 1 base and 2 bases respectively, with 9 bases between them. This CDR3 has 14 amino acids. The CDR3 spells CASSLGVLAYEQYF. CDR3 nucleotides: TGTGCCAGCAGCTTAGGGGTCCTGGCCTACGAGCAGTACTTC.

The V call is TRBV4-3, the J call TRBJ2-2; 7 bases map to TRBD2. The CDR3 is made up of 15 amino acids. Trimming removed 3 bases from V and 1 base from J; junction bases left unmatched: 2. CDR1 and CDR2 from the germline V gene are LGHNA and YSLEER. The CDR3 here is CASSQVAGNTGELFF. CDR3 nucleotide sequence: TGCGCCAGCAGCCAGGTAGCGGGGAACACCGGGGAGCTGTTTTTT.

This chain joins TRBV12-3 or TRBV12-4 and TRBJ2-6; D is perhaps TRBD2 (6 bases). V was clipped by 5 bases and J by 0 bases, with 14 bases between them. This CDR3 region has 17 residues. This chain's CDR3 is CASSPTDGGSGANVLTF. The CDR3, as DNA: TGTGCCAGCAGTCCAACGGACGGGGGCTCTGGGGCCAACGTCCTGACTTTC.

Many counts were recorded for this clonotype. This rearrangement joins TRBV10-3 to TRBJ2-2; D is unresolved. The CDR3 runs to 15 residues. The ends were cut back, 0 bases at V and 4 bases at J, with 9 bases in the middle. CDR1 and CDR2 (germline): ENHRY, SYGVKD. CDR3 coding DNA: TGTGCCATCAGTGAGTCGGAGCCGGCCACCGGGGAGCTGTTTTTT. This codes for CAISESEPATGELFF.

This clonotype occurred many times. The chain is built from TRBV7-9 and TRBJ2-2; no firm D call. Trimming removed 4 bases at V and 8 bases at J, with 5 bases between. The CDR3 covers 11 residues. Looked up from germline, CDR1 is SEHNR and CDR2 is FQNEAQ (reference sequence). CDR3: CASSWKGELFF. CDR3 sequence (DNA): TGTGCCAGCAGCTGGAAAGGGGAGCTGTTTTTT.

This clonotype was counted at least ten times. This rearrangement joins TRBV6-2 or TRBV6-3 to TRBJ2-7; 9 bases match TRBD1. The J segment lost 0 bases and the V segment lost 4 bases, leaving 13 bases of the junction unmatched. The CDR3 sequence is 18 residues long. From germline, CDR1 is MNHEY and CDR2 SVGEGT. CDR3 protein: CASSSGQGFRGSSYEQYF. Here the CDR3 DNA reads TGTGCCAGCAGTTCGGGACAGGGATTTCGTGGGAGCTCCTACGAGCAGTACTTC.

The rearrangement uses TRBV6-5 and TRBJ2-3, with a weak D call TRBD1 (5 bases). V was cut by 7 bases and J by 2 bases, with 16 bases left in between. The length of the CDR3 is 15 residues. Germline lookup yields CDR1 MNHEY and CDR2 SVGAGI. CDR3 in amino acids: CASKVTQGHTDTQYF. CDR3 DNA: TGTGCCAGCAAGGTCACTCAGGGTCACACAGATACGCAGTATTTT.

This chain uses TRBV20-1 with TRBJ2-4; D possibly corresponds to TRBD2 (7 bases). V lost 0 bases and J 1 base, leaving 22 bases between the germline ends. The CDR3 length is 19 residues. Germline V CDR1 and CDR2: DFQATT, SNEGSKA (reference sequence). CDR3 protein: CSARDFYEGEGVAKNIQYF. The CDR3 bases are TGCAGTGCTAGAGATTTTTATGAGGGGGAGGGAGTGGCCAAAAACATTCAGTACTTC.

This chain uses TRBV5-1 with TRBJ2-2; D possibly corresponds to TRBD1 (6 bases). Germline values: CDR1 SGHRS, CDR2 YFSETQ. The CDR3 is 15 amino acids. V was pared by 3 bases and J by 4 bases, with 13 bases between. In DNA form, the CDR3 reads TGCGCCAGCAGCTCCTTAGGGACAACCACCGGGGAGCTGTTTTTT. Residues: CASSSLGTTTGELFF.

A few counts support this clonotype. The CDR3 sequence: CASSLVFGTITSYNEQFF. The CDR3 DNA follows: TGTGCCAGCAGCTTGGTCTTTGGGACAATCACCTCCTACAATGAGCAGTTCTTC. The chain joins TRBV5-5 to TRBJ2-1; possibly TRBD1 for D (6 bases). The germline gives CDR1 SGHKS, CDR2 YYEKEE (reference sequence). The CDR3 covers 18 residues. Trimming pared 0 bases from V and 0 bases from J, leaving 16 bases between.

This clonotype was observed a single time. Here the CDR3 DNA reads TGTGCCAGCAGTTCCACCGGGTCCGTCGCCTACGAGCAGTACTTC. Amino acids: CASSSTGSVAYEQYF. The chain joins TRBV12-3 or TRBV12-4 to TRBJ2-7; no reliable D call. V was pared by 4 bases and J by 2 bases, with 15 bases between. This CDR3 spans 15 amino acids.